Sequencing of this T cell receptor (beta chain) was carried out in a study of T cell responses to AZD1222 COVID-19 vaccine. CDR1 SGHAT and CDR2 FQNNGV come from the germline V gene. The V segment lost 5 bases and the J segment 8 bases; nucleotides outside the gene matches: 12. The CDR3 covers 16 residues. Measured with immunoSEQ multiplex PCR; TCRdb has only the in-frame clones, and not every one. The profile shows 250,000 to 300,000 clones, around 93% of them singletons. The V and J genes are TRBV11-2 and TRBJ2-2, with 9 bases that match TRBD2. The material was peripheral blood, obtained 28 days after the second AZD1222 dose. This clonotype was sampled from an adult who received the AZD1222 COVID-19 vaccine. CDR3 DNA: TGTGCCAGCAGCACTTTAGAGCGGGAGGAGGATGGGGAGCTGTTTTTT. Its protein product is CASSTLEREEDGELFF.